The 8 T cell receptor beta chains below all came from one sample that was sequenced in a study of blood T cell repertoires in COVID-19. The assay was immunoSEQ multiplex PCR, and TCRdb's table has in-frame clones only and misses some. The sample comprises fewer than 350,000 clones, 65% to 90% of which are singletons, and roughly 2.9% rests with the top ten. The sample was peripheral blood. The receptors were gathered from a woman aged 60-75 years with active or convalescent COVID-19.

This chain connects TRBV4-3 to TRBJ2-2; 8 positions agree with TRBD1. Germline CDR1 is LGHNA and CDR2 is YSLEER. The V and J ends lost 3 bases and 3 bases, in that order; junction bases with no gene match: 3. The CDR3 has 15 amino acids. The chain's CDR3 is CASSQRTGHTGELFF. In DNA form, the CDR3 reads TGCGCCAGCAGCCAGCGGACAGGGCACACCGGGGAGCTGTTTTTT.

The rearrangement joins TRBV27 to TRBJ1-1; D gene uncertain. The length of the CDR3 is 13 residues. The V gene lost 3 bases and the J gene lost 13 bases, with 18 bases spanning the gap. The germline V gene encodes CDR1 MNHEY and CDR2 SMNVEV (reference sequence). CDR3 sequence: CASSFQRGLKGFF. The CDR3 DNA reads TGTGCCAGCAGTTTCCAGAGAGGACTGAAGGGTTTCTTT.

V gene TRBV19 combines with J gene TRBJ1-1; perhaps TRBD1 as D (5 bases). This CDR3 spans 13 amino acids. Germline V gene sequence: CDR1 LNHDA, CDR2 SQIVND (reference sequence). Between the trimmed V and J ends, which lost 5 bases and 6 bases, there was a span of 13 bases. The CDR3 here is CASSAGTAAEAFF. In DNA form, the CDR3 reads TGTGCCAGTAGTGCGGGGACCGCCGCTGAAGCTTTCTTT.

This chain uses TRBV6-4 with TRBJ1-2; 10 bases fit TRBD1. Germline-derived CDR1 and CDR2 are MRHNA and SNTAGT. This CDR3 spans 13 amino acids. V shed 6 bases and J 8 bases; nucleotides not matched to a gene: 6. The CDR3 sequence: CASSDDRGLGYTF. In nucleotides, the CDR3 is TGTGCCAGCAGCGATGACAGGGGGCTCGGCTACACCTTC.

V is TRBV27 and J is TRBJ1-2; the D is unclear. This CDR3 has 13 residues. Trimming shortened V by 7 bases and J by 5 bases, and 14 bases separated the two germline ends. Germline values: CDR1 MNHEY, CDR2 SMNVEV (reference sequence). The CDR3 DNA reads TGTGCCAGCACCGGGTCGACGGCTTATGGCTACACCTTC. Its translation: CASTGSTAYGYTF.

V is TRBV30 and J is TRBJ2-3; no firm D call. Trimming pared 0 bases from V and 3 bases from J, leaving 10 bases between. In germline, CDR1 is GTSNPN, CDR2 SVGIG (reference sequence). The CDR3 extends over 14 amino acids. Here the CDR3 reads CAWSVQSVTDTQYF. CDR3 coding DNA: TGTGCCTGGAGTGTACAGTCAGTGACAGATACGCAGTATTTT. Looking up the rest from reference TRBV30 and TRBJ2-3 gives the full variable domain: SQTIHQWPATLVQPVGSPLSLECTVEGTSNPNLYWYRQAAGRGLQLLFYSVGIGQISSEVPQNLSASRPQDRQFILSSKKLLLSDSGFYLCAWSVQSVTDTQYFGPGTRLTVL.

J is TRBJ1-1 and V is TRBV27, with D maybe TRBD1 (5 bases). The V and J ends lost 9 bases and 5 bases respectively, with 16 bases between them. Germline V gene lookup returns CDR1 MNHEY and CDR2 SMNVEV (reference sequence). There are 13 residues in the CDR3. CDR3 sequence: CASLPGVGTEAFF. As DNA, the CDR3 is TGTGCCAGTTTACCGGGGGTAGGAACTGAAGCTTTCTTT.

The chain combines TRBV2 with TRBJ2-7; the match to TRBD1 covers 11 bases. J lost 4 bases, V lost 5 bases, and 13 bases had no gene match. Germline lookup yields CDR1 SNHLY and CDR2 FYNNEI. There are 17 residues in the CDR3. The CDR3 DNA is TGTGCCAGCAGTCCATTCCCACCCGGGACAGGGGGTTACGAGCAGTACTTC. Protein sequence: CASSPFPPGTGGYEQYF.